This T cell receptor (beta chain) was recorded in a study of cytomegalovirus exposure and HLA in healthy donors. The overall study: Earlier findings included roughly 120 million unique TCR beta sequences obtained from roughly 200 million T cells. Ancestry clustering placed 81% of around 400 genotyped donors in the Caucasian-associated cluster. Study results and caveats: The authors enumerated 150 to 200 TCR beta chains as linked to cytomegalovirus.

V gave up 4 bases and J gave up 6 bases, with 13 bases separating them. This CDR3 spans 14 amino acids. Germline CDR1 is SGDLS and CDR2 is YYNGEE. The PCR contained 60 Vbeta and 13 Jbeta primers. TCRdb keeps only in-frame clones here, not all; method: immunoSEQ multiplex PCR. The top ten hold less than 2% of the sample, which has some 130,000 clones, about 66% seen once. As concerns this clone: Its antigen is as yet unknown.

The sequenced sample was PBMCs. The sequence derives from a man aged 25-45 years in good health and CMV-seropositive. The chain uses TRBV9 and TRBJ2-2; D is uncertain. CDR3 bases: TGTGCCAGCAGCCCGAGGCAGTTTTCCGGGGAGCTGTTTTTT. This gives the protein CASSPRQFSGELFF.